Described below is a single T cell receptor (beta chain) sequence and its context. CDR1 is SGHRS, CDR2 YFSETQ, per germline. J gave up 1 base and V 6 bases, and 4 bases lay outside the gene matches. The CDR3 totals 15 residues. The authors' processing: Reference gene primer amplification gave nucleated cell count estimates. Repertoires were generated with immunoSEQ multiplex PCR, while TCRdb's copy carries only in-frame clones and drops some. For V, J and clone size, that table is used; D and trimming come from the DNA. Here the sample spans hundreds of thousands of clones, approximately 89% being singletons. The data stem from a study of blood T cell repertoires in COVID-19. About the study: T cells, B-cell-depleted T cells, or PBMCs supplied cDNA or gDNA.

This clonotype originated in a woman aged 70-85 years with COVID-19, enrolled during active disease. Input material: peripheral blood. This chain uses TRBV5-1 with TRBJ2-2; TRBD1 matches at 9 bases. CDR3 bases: TGCGCCAGCACGCGACAGGGGGTGAACACCGGGGAGCTGTTTTTT. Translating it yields CASTRQGVNTGELFF.